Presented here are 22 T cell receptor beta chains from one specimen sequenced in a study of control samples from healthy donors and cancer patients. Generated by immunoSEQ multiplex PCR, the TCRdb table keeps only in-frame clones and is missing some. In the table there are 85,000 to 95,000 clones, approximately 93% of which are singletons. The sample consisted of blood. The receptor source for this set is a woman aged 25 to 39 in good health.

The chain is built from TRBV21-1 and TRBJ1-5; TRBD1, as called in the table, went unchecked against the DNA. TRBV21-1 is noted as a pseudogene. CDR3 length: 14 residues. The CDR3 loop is CASSARQGGQPQHF. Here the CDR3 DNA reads TGTGCCAGCAGCGCCCGACAGGGAGGTCAGCCCCAGCATTTT.

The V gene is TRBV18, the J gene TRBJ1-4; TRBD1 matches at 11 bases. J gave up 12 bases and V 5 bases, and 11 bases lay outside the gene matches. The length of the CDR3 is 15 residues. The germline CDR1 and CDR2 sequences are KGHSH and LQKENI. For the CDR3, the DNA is TGTGCCAGCTCAGCGTTCCTCGGGACAGGGGGTCAACTGTTTTTT. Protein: CASSAFLGTGGQLFF.

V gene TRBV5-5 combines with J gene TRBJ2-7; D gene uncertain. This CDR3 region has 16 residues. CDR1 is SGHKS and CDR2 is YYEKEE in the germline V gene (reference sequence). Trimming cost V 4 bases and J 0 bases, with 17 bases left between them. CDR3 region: CASSQEHTRSSYEQYF. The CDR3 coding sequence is TGTGCCAGCAGCCAGGAACACACCAGGAGCTCCTACGAGCAGTACTTC.

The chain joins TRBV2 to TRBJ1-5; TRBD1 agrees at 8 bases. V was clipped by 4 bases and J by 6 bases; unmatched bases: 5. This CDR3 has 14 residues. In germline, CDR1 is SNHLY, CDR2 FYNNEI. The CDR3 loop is CASSGDRTVQPQHF. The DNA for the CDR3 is TGTGCCAGCAGTGGGGACAGGACGGTTCAGCCCCAGCATTTT.

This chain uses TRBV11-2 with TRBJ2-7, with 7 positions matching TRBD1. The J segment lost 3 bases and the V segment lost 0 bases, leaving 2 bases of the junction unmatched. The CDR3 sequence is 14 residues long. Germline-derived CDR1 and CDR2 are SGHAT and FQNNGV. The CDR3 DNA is TGTGCCAGCAGCTTAGAAGGGACAGTCTACGAGCAGTACTTC. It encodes CASSLEGTVYEQYF.

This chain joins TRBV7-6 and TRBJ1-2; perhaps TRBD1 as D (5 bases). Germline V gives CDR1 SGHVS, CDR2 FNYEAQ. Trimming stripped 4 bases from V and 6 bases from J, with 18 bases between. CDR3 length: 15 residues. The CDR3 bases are TGTGCCAGCAGCTCATTCACGTCATGGGGGAATGGCTACACCTTC. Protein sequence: CASSSFTSWGNGYTF. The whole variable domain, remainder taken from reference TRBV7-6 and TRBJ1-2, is GAGVSQSPRYKVTKRGQDVALRCDPISGHVSLYWYRQALGQGPEFLTYFNYEAQQDKSGLPNDRFSAERPEGSISTLTIQRTEQRDSAMYRCASSSFTSWGNGYTFGSGTRLTVV.

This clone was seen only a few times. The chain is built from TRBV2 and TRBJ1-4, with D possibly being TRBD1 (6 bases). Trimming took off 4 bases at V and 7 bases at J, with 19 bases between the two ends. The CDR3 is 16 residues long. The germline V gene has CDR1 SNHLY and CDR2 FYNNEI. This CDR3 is CASSVDRGRRIEKLFF. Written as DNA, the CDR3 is TGTGCCAGCAGTGTGGATAGGGGGAGAAGGATTGAAAAACTGTTTTTT.

CDR3 DNA: TGTGCCACCACCATAGATCCGGGTCGTAATGAAAAACTGTTTTTT. Residues: CATTIDPGRNEKLFF. The chain is built from TRBV24-1 and TRBJ1-4; D uncertain. Trimming shortened V by 8 bases and J by 4 bases, and 16 bases separated the two germline ends. Germline V gene data show CDR1 as KGHDR and CDR2 as SFDVKD. The CDR3 contains 15 residues.

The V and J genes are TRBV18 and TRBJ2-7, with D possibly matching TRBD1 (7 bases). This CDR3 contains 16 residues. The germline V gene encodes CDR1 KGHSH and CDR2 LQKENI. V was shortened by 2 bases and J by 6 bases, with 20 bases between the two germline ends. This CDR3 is CASSPANRGGLGEQYF. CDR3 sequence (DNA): TGTGCCAGCTCACCAGCCAACAGGGGAGGTTTAGGCGAGCAGTACTTC.

CDR3 DNA: TGTGCCAGTAGCCTTGGACGGCGCTCTGGAAACACCATATATTTT. Residues: CASSLGRRSGNTIYF. The V and J genes are TRBV19 and TRBJ1-3; D ambiguous. Trimming took 6 bases from V and 0 from J, leaving 12 bases between them. The germline gives CDR1 LNHDA, CDR2 SQIVND (reference sequence). The CDR3 totals 15 residues.

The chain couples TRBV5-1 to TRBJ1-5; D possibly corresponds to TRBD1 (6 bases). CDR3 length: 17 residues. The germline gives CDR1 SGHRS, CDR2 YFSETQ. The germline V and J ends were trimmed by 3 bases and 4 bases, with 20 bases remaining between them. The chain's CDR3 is CASSSETASQGNQPQHF. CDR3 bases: TGCGCCAGCAGCTCGGAAACAGCCTCACAGGGAAATCAGCCCCAGCATTTT.

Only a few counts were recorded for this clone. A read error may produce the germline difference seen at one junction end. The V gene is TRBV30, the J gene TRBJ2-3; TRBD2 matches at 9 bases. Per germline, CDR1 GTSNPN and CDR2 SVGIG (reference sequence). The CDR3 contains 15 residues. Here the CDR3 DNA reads TGTGCCTGGAGGACTAGCGGAGTTAGCACTGATACGCAGTATTTT. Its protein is CAWRTSGVSTDTQYF.

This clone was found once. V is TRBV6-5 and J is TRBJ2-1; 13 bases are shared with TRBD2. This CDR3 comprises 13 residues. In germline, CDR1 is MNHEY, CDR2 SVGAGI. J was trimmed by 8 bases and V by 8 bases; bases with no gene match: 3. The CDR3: CASRTSGSYEQFF. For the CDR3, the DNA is TGTGCCAGCCGGACTAGCGGGAGCTATGAGCAGTTCTTC.

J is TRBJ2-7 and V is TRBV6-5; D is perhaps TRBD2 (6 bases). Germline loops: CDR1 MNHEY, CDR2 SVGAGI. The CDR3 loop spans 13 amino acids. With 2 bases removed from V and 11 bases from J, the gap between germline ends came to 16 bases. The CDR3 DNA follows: TGTGCCAGCAGTTACCCGGGACGGCCGGGGGAGTACTTC. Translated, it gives CASSYPGRPGEYF.

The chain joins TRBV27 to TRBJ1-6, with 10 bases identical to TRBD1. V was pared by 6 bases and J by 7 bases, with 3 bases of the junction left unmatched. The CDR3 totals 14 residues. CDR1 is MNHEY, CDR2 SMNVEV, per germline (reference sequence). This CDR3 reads CASRGGQGNSPLHF. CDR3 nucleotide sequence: TGTGCCAGCAGGGGGGGACAGGGGAATTCACCCCTCCACTTT.

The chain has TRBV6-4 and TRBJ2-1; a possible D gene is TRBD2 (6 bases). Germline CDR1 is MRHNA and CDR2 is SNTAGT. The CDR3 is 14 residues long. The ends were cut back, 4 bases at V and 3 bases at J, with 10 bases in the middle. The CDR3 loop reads CASSVGTFYNEQFF. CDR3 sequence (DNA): TGTGCCAGCAGTGTTGGGACTTTCTACAATGAGCAGTTCTTC.

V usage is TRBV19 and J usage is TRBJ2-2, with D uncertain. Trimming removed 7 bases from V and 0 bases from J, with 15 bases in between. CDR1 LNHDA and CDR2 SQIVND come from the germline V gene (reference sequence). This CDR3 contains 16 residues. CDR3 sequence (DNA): TGTGCCAGTACGCGAGTACCCGTATCGAACACCGGGGAGCTGTTTTTT. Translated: CASTRVPVSNTGELFF.

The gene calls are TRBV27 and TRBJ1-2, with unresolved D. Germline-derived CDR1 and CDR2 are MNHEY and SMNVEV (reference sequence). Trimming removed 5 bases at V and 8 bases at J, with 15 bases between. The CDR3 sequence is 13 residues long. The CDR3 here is CASSPSMGGGYTF. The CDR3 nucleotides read TGTGCCAGCAGTCCAAGCATGGGAGGCGGCTACACCTTC.

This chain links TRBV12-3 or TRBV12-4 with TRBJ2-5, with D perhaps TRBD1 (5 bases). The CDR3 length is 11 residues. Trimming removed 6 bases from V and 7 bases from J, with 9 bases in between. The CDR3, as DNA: TGTGCCAGCAGCGACCAGGGGACCCAGTACTTC. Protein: CASSDQGTQYF.

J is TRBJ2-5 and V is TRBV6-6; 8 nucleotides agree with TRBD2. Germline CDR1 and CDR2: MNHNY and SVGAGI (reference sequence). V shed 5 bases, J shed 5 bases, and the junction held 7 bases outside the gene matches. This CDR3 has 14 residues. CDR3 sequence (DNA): TGTGCCAGCAGTCCCGGGAGGGGCTCCGAGACCCAGTACTTC. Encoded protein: CASSPGRGSETQYF.

CDR3 amino acids: CASSQGQVNQPQHF. DNA for the CDR3: TGCGCCAGCAGCCAAGGACAGGTCAATCAGCCCCAGCATTTT. The rearrangement uses TRBV4-1 and TRBJ1-5; D perhaps matches TRBD1 (6 bases). Germline V lookup: CDR1 MGHRA, CDR2 YSYEKL. The CDR3 extends over 14 amino acids. Trimming cost V 1 base and J 3 bases, with 7 bases left between them.

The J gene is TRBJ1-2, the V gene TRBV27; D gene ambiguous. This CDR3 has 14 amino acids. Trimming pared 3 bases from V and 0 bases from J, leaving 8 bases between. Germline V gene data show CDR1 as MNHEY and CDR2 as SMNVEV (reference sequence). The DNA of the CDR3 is TGTGCCAGCAGTTTGAGTTCAGCTAACTATGGCTACACCTTC. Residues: CASSLSSANYGYTF.